A selection of T cell receptor beta chains follows, all from one sample in a study of blood T cells in healthy people across ages. From the 5' RACE reads, TCRdb called clonotypes with MiXCR, one entry per CDR3 protein. The sample lists roughly 1,500,000 distinct CDR3 sequences, roughly 40% occurring once. Sequencing was carried out using blood. Receptors originate from a woman between 18 and 30 years old in good health. Each CDR3 is given with its conserved first and last residue. The D gene is left open where the match is weak. Where a row states a size, it is once, few, many or the class of an expanded clone; other rows omit it.

j_call v_call d_call clone_size cdr3_nt cdr3_aa
TRBJ2-5 TRBV27 . once TGTGCCAGCAAACGAGATCGGGAGCTATCGTTAGGAGAGCAGTACTTC CASKRDRELSLGEQYF
TRBJ1-2 TRBV11-1 . . TGTGCCAGCAGCCCTCCGGATCATGGCTACACCTTC CASSPPDHGYTF
TRBJ2-5 TRBV20-1 . few TGCAGTCCCGGGACTTCCGGCCAAGAGACCCAGTACTTC CSPGTSGQETQYF
TRBJ2-4 TRBV20-1 . . TGCAGTGCTTCCCCGTCCCCGGCTATCCCGAACATTCAGTACTTC CSASPSPAIPNIQYF
TRBJ2-1 TRBV3-1 . few TGTGCCAGCAGCCAAGATTATCCCCCCGTCAATGAGCAGTTCTTC CASSQDYPPVNEQFF
TRBJ1-2 TRBV11-2 . . TGTGCCAGCAGCCCCATAGGGGGGGGGCTCTATGGCTACACCTTC CASSPIGGGLYGYTF
TRBJ2-2 TRBV9 TRBD2 . TGTGCCAGCAGCGCCACCAGCGGGAGAGGAACCGGGGAGCTGTTTTTT CASSATSGRGTGELFF
TRBJ1-1 TRBV10-3 . . TGTGCCATCAGTGAGGGGTGGGACACTGAAGCTTTCTTT CAISEGWDTEAFF
TRBJ1-2 TRBV4-1 . . TGCGCCAGCAGCCTCCTATGGGGTGACTATGGCTACACCTTC CASSLLWGDYGYTF
TRBJ2-7 TRBV6-5 . . TGTGCCAGCAGCCCCGGCAAACTCCAGCAGTACTTC CASSPGKLQQYF
TRBJ1-1 TRBV29-1 . . TGCGGCGGGGGGACTGAAGCTTTCTTT CGGGTEAFF
TRBJ1-2 TRBV7-8 . few TGTGCCAGCAGCTTAGCGCGGTCGGCGAAGGATGGCTACACCTTC CASSLARSAKDGYTF
TRBJ2-5 TRBV7-9 . few TGTGCCAGCAGCTTAGTGCTGAAAGAGACCCAGTACTTC CASSLVLKETQYF
TRBJ2-5 TRBV7-2 TRBD2 few TGTGCCAGCAGCTTAAGCGTAGCGGGAGGAGAGACCCAGTACTTC CASSLSVAGGETQYF
TRBJ1-1 TRBV5-1 . . TGCGCCAGTCGACTGCAGGGAGAGAACACTGAAGCTTTCTTT CASRLQGENTEAFF
TRBJ1-2 TRBV27 . few TGTGCCAGCAAATCGGGGGGGCTCTATGGCTACACCTTC CASKSGGLYGYTF
TRBJ1-1 TRBV28 . . TGTGCCAGCACACTAACGGAGATGAACACTGAAGCTTTCTTT CASTLTEMNTEAFF
TRBJ1-3 TRBV12-3/TRBV12-4 TRBD1 . TGTGCCAGCAGTTCGCCGGGACAGCGCCGAAACACCATATATTTT CASSSPGQRRNTIYF
TRBJ1-5 TRBV9 TRBD1 few TGTGCCAGCAGCGTAGGACAGGGCGGCAATCAGCCCCAGCATTTT CASSVGQGGNQPQHF
TRBJ2-5 TRBV10-3 . . TGTGCCATCAGTAACAGGGTCCAAGAGACCCAGTACTTC CAISNRVQETQYF
TRBJ1-1 TRBV4-1 . few TGCGCCAGCACCATGGTCGGGGAAGACACTGAAGCTTTCTTT CASTMVGEDTEAFF
TRBJ2-5 TRBV4-2 . . TGTGCCAGCAGCCAAATAGGCGGGAACTACAATGAGCAGTACTTC CASSQIGGNYNEQYF
TRBJ1-5 TRBV7-8 . few TGTGCCAGCAGCTTAGCGCAAGGTAACAATCAGCCCCAGCATTTT CASSLAQGNNQPQHF
TRBJ2-3 TRBV15 TRBD2 . TGTGCCACCTCTCCGGCGGGAGGAGACTTCACAGATACGCAGTATTTT CATSPAGGDFTDTQYF
TRBJ2-2 TRBV3-1 TRBD2 . TGTGCCAGCAGCCTAAGCGGGAGGGGCACCGGGGAGCTGTTTTTT CASSLSGRGTGELFF
TRBJ2-5 TRBV21-1 . . TGTGCCAGTCGCGAAACCTTTACAGGGCTTGAGACCCAGTACTTC CASRETFTGLETQYF
TRBJ1-5 TRBV29-1 . . TGCAGCGGTGTAACGGGAACTAATAATCAGCCCCAGCATTTT CSGVTGTNNQPQHF
TRBJ1-4 TRBV27 TRBD1 . TGTGCCAGCAAAAGACAGGGGGCGCTTCGGGATGAAAAACTGTTTTTT CASKRQGALRDEKLFF
TRBJ1-2 TRBV25-1 . few TGTGCCAGCAGTGAAAACTTAAACTATGGCTACACCTTC CASSENLNYGYTF
TRBJ2-1 TRBV30 TRBD2 . TGTGCCTGGATCTCCGGACTAGCAAAAGATGAGCAGTTCTTC CAWISGLAKDEQFF
TRBJ2-7 TRBV27 TRBD2 once TGTGCCAGCAGTCCGCCCCCCCAGACTAGCGGGATCCACTCCTACGAGCAGTACTTC CASSPPPQTSGIHSYEQYF
TRBJ2-5 TRBV20-1 . . TGCAGTGCCCCTAGGACTGTTCAAGAGACCCAGTACTTC CSAPRTVQETQYF
TRBJ2-7 TRBV7-3 . few TGTGCCAGCAGCGGGAATTCGGGCTACGAGCAGTACTTC CASSGNSGYEQYF
TRBJ1-2 TRBV7-9 TRBD1 many TGTGCCAGCAGCTTAAGGGACAGGGACGGCTACACCTTC CASSLRDRDGYTF
TRBJ2-1 TRBV6-6 . few TGTGCCAGCAGCTCTCCGAATAGGCGAGGCTCCTACAATGAGCAGTTCTTC CASSSPNRRGSYNEQFF
TRBJ2-4 TRBV6-5 . . TGTGCCAGCAGTTACAGCATTACAGGGAAAAACATTCAGTACTTC CASSYSITGKNIQYF
TRBJ2-1 TRBV4-1 . few TGCGCCAGCAGCCACCCCCGGCCCTCCTACAATGAGCAGTTCTTC CASSHPRPSYNEQFF
TRBJ2-4 TRBV7-2 . few TGTGCCAGCAGCCCCCCTCGCCTGGGGGGCGGCGGCATTCAGTACTTC CASSPPRLGGGGIQYF
TRBJ2-6 TRBV15 TRBD1 . TGTGCCACCAGCAGTTATTCCTGGACAGGGGTATCTGGGGCCAACGTCCTGACTTTC CATSSYSWTGVSGANVLTF
TRBJ2-5 TRBV20-1 TRBD2 . TGCAGTGTTGAGACTAGCGGGAGTGAGGAGACCCAGTACTTC CSVETSGSEETQYF
TRBJ2-5 TRBV12-3/TRBV12-4 . . TGTGCCAGCCAGGGTGAGGGAGAGACCCAGTACTTC CASQGEGETQYF
TRBJ2-1 TRBV6-2/TRBV6-3 . . TGTGCCAGCAGTTCGATCAGCGGTTTCTCCTACAATGAGCAGTTCTTC CASSSISGFSYNEQFF
TRBJ2-5 TRBV5-1 TRBD2 . TGCGCCAGCAGCTGGGGGGGAGGTAATGAGCAGTACTTC CASSWGGGNEQYF
TRBJ2-7 TRBV6-2/TRBV6-3 . few TGTGCCAGCACCTTCCCCTGGACCGACGAGCAGTACTTC CASTFPWTDEQYF
TRBJ2-7 TRBV6-5 . few TGTGCCAGCAGTTACTCGTTGGCAGGGGTCTCCTACGAGCAGTACTTC CASSYSLAGVSYEQYF
TRBJ1-1 TRBV4-1 . few TGCGCCAGCAGCCAAACGGAGGGGACAAGGAGATCTTTCTTT CASSQTEGTRRSFF
TRBJ2-3 TRBV24-1 TRBD1 few TGTGCCACCAGCGCGACAGGGTCCTACACAGATACGCAGTATTTT CATSATGSYTDTQYF
TRBJ2-7 TRBV12-3/TRBV12-4 . few TGTGCCAGCAGTTTTAATGTCTACGAGCAGTACTTC CASSFNVYEQYF